In its sample, the clone carrying this TCR beta chain was seen many times. Its specificity is not known. The V gene's germline CDR1 is SEHNR and CDR2 FQNEAQ (reference sequence). The CDR3 runs 14 residues. V shed 8 bases and J shed 1 base, with 14 bases lying between them. The data originate from a study of T cell repertoires in cytomegalovirus infection. Turning to the study itself: In public TCR beta signatures, there were indications of both CMV infection and matching HLA type. Study-level results: Clonotypes of TCR beta that were HLA-C-restricted and CMV-specific dominated the ex vivo response. People with CMV and the relevant HLA were identified by cumulative public TCR beta family frequency.

Each CDR3 protein gets one entry after TCRdb re-called the reads with MiXCR. Counted here are hundreds of thousands of distinct CDR3 sequences, 17% occurring once; the ten biggest clones make up 12%. This TCR was recovered from a human donor in good health (CMV status not recorded). Some clones in this sample may be carry-over from other donors' samples. The V and J genes are TRBV7-9 and TRBJ2-5, with D maybe TRBD2 (6 bases). What was sequenced was PBMCs. DNA of the CDR3: TGTGCCAGCGGTTCGACGGGGGTCCAAGAGACCCAGTACTTC. Its protein is CASGSTGVQETQYF.